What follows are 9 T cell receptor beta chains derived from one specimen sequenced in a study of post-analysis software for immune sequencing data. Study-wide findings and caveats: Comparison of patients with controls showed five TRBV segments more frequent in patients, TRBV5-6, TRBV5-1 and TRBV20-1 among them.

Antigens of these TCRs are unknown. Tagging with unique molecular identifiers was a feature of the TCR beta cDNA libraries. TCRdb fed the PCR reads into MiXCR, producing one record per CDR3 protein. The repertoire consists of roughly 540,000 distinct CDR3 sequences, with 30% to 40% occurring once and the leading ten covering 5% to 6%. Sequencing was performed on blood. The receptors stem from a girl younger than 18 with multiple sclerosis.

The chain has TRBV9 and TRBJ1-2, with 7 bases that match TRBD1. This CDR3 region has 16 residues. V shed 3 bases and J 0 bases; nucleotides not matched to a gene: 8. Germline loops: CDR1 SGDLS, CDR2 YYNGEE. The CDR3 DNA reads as TGTGCCAGCAGCGCCCGACAGGGAGGGACTAACTATGGCTACACCTTC. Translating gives CASSARQGGTNYGYTF.

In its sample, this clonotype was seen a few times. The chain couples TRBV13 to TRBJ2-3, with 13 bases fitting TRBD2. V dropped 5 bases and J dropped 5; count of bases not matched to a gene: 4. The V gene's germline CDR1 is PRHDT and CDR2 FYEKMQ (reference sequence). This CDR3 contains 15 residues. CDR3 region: CASSTGTSGVDTQYF. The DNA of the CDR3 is TGTGCCAGCAGCACTGGGACTAGCGGGGTAGATACGCAGTATTTT.

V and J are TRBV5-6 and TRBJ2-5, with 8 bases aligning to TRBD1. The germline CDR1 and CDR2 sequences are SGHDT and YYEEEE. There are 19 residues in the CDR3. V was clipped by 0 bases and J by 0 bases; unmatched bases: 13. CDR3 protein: CASSLGYKTGAVHQETQYF. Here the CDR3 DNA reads TGTGCCAGCAGCTTGGGATATAAGACAGGGGCGGTGCACCAAGAGACCCAGTACTTC.

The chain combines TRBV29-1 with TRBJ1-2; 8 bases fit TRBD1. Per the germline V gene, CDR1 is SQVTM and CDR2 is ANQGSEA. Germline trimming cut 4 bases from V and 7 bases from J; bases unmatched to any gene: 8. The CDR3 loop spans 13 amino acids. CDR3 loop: CSVGRTGSTGYTF. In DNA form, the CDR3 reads TGCAGCGTTGGGAGGACAGGGTCGACTGGCTACACCTTC. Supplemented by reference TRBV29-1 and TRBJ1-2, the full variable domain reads SAVISQKPSRDICQRGTSLTIQCQVDSQVTMMFWYRQQPGQSLTLIATANQGSEATYESGFVIDKFPISRPNLTFSTLTVSNMSPEDSSIYLCSVGRTGSTGYTFGSGTRLTVV.

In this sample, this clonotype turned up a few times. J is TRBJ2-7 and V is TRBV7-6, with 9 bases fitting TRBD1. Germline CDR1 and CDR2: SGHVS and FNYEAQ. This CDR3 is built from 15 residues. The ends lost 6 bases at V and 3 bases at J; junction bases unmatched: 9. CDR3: CASREGQGSLYEQYF. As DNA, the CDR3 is TGTGCCAGCAGGGAGGGACAGGGCTCCCTCTACGAGCAGTACTTC.

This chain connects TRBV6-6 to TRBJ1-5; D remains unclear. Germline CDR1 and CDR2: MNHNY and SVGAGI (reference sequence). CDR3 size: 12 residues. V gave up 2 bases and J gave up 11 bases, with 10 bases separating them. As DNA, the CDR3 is TGTGCCAGCAGTTACGACGGCGGTGCCCAGCATTTT. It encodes CASSYDGGAQHF.

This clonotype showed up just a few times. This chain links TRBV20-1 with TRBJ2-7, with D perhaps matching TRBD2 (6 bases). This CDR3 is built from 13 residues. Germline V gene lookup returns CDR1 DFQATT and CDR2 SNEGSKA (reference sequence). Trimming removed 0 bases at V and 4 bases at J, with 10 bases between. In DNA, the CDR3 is TGCAGTGCTAGAGAGTCAGGGAGGTACGAGCAGTACTTC. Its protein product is CSARESGRYEQYF.

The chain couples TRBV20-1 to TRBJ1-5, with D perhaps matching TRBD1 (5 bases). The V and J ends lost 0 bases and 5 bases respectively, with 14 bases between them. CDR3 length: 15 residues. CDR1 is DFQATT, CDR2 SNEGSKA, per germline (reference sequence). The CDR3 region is CSARDLKGRDQPQHF. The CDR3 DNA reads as TGCAGTGCTAGAGATTTGAAGGGGCGAGATCAGCCCCAGCATTTT.

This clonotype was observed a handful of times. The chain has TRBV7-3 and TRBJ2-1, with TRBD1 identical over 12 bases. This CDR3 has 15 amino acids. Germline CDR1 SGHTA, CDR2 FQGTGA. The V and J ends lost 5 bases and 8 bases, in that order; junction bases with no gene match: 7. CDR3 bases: TGTGCCAGCAGCATCGGGACAGGGGGCTTCGATGAGCAGTTCTTC. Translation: CASSIGTGGFDEQFF.